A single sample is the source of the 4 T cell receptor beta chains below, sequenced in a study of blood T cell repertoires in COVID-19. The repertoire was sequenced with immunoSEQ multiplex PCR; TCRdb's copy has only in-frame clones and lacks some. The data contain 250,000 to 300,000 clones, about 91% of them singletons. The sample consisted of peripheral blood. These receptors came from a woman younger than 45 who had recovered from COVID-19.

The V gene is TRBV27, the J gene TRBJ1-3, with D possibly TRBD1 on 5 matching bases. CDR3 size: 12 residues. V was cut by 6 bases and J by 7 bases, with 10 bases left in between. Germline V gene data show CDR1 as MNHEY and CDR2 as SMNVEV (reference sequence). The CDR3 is CASRGGSNTIYF. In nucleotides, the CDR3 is TGTGCCAGCAGGGGGGGAAGTAACACCATATATTTT.

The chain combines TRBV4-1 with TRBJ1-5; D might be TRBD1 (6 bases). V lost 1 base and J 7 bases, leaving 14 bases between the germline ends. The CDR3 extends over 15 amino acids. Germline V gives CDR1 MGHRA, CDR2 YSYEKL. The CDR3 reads CASSQVAGARQPQHF. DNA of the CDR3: TGCGCCAGCAGCCAAGTGGCGGGGGCCAGGCAGCCCCAGCATTTT.

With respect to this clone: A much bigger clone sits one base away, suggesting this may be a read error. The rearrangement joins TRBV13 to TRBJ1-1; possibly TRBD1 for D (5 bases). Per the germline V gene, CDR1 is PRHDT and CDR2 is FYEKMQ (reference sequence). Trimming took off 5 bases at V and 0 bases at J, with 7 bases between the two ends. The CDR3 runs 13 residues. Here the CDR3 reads CASSPDMNTEAFF. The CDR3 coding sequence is TGTGCCAGCAGCCCGGACATGAACACTGAAGCTTTCTTT.

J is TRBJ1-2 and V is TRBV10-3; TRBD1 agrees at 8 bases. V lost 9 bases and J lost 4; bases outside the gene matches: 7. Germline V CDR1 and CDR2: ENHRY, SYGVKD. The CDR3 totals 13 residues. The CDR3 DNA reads TGTGCCATAAGGACAGGGCCGGCCTATGGCTACACCTTC. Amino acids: CAIRTGPAYGYTF.